The entry below gives a single T cell receptor (beta chain) sequence along with its context. This clonotype was counted a few times. It has no known antigen specificity. The junction departs from germline at one end; a sequencing error may be responsible. These data come from a study of T cells in Graves' hyperthyroidism and ophthalmopathy (dated by TCRdb to 2018 to 2020). The study in broad terms: Peripheral blood samples were taken at the time of initial diagnosis, prior to any treatment. A discovery cohort of approximately 97 patients, roughly 45 with Graves' ophthalmopathy and about 58 with stable Graves' hyperthyroidism, was used to find distinguishing TCR V-J signatures. Prospective prediction of ophthalmopathy was tested in an independent validation cohort of approximately 18 hyperthyroidism patients and 17 patients who later progressed to ophthalmopathy. The approximately 100 discovery patients were randomly split 7:3 into training and test sets. Thyroid tissue and blood T-cell repertoires from roughly 6 Graves' hyperthyroidism patients were also compared in the study. Once sampling was done, hyperthyroidism patients were given methimazole at a starting dose of 30 mg daily, whereas ophthalmopathy patients were given high-dose intravenous methylprednisolone. According to the paper, TCR Vbeta CDR3 sequencing was carried out on over 130 peripheral blood samples, which came from approximately 41 ophthalmopathy, around 75 hyperthyroidism and roughly 17 progressor patients. Study-level results and caveats: In cross-validation, a model built on a 13 V-J signature told ophthalmopathy apart from stable hyperthyroidism with approximately 91% sensitivity and approximately 81% specificity, and in testing the same model reached 80%/75%. Most expanded thyroid clonotypes (frequency above 0.001) were also found in blood, which suggests that blood repertoires may mirror thyroid immune responses. No statistical method was used to set the sample size in advance, and investigators knew the group allocation. In validation, the model predicted progression to ophthalmopathy a median of approximately 6.3 months before onset, with about 67% sensitivity and 72.22% specificity.

Ophthalmopathy patients had moderately to severely active disease, with a Clinical Activity Score of 3 or more, a NOSPECS grade of 4 or more, and a disease duration of less than 3 months. The study excluded patients with uncontrolled infections, other autoimmune diseases, pregnancy or lactation. Clinical symptoms, serum thyroxine and TRAb, thyroid ultrasound, and orbital computed tomography formed the basis for the diagnoses. PBMCs were separated from over 9 ml of fresh peripheral blood using Ficoll-Paque density gradient centrifugation. Total RNA was extracted with Trizol reagent, and quality was checked on an Agilent 2100 Bioanalyzer. Taken from the germline V gene (reference sequence), the CDR1 and CDR2 loops are SEHNR and FQNEAQ. The cysteine opens and the phenylalanine closes a CDR3 of 13 amino acids. Only the CDR3 region is kept as DNA, spanning 39 bases read in frame from base 1. The TCR beta CDR3 regions were amplified from the RNA transcripts. The first round of RT-PCR for the TCR CDR3 was performed with the HTBI primer set and the Qiagen OneStep RT-PCR kit. The libraries were constructed in a second round of multiplex PCR and then size-selected and purified. Paired-end sequencing of the libraries was performed with 100 bp reads on an Illumina HiSeq2000. Per the original workflow: SOAPnuke was used to process the raw data, throwing out any read that contained adapters or uncalled bases, had a mean Phred below 15, or lacked an exact constant-primer or identifier match. High-quality paired reads were merged with COPE v1.2.5, and unique nucleotide sequences were defined as clonotypes. MiTCR v1.1 was used to align clonotypes to the IMGT TRBV, TRBD and TRBJ reference segments. The analysis was restricted to V-J combinations with a frequency above 0.0001, which together covered 98% to 99.2% of the repertoires. The TCS score was defined as the ratio of F50 (clonal expansion) to E x V (chaos), calculated using BLOSUM62-based TCRdist between CDR3 peptides within each V-J. Welch's t-statistics and random forest reduced around 510 V-J features to 10 to 15, which were used in a naive Bayes classifier (R e1071). TCRdb reanalyzed the raw reads on its own, using fastp at Q25 for trimming and MiXCR for clone calling, and kept in-frame beta chains. Rows with a matching CDR3 protein are joined into one entry that keeps the most common DNA and genes. None of the V and J calls come from the authors' own analysis; TCRdb made them. The sample data list approximately 400,000 distinct CDR3 sequences, and more than 12% of these were observed just once. Around 20% of the sample is taken by the ten largest.

This TCR was sampled from a woman in her twenties or thirties with Graves' ophthalmopathy. What was sequenced was blood. Rearrangement joined TRBV7-9 to TRBJ1-2; no D gene can be assigned with confidence. This receptor has the CDR3 CASSPGAAFGYIF. The DNA sequence follows: TGTGCCAGCAGCCCTGGTGCAGCCTTCGGCTACATCTTC.